These T cell receptor beta chains were read from a single sample in a study of cytomegalovirus exposure and HLA in healthy donors. Sequenced by immunoSEQ multiplex PCR; TCRdb stores in-frame clones only, minus some. The table has 150,000 to 200,000 clones, approximately 84% seen once. The sequenced sample consisted of PBMCs. All receptors come from a man aged 18 to 29 in good health and CMV-seronegative. Each CDR3 is given with its conserved first and last residue.

TRBJ2-5 | TRBV6-5 | CASPSAPGTQYF
TRBJ2-1 | TRBV6-4 | CASSGTSGDNNEQFF
TRBJ1-4 | TRBV19 | CASSFAGTGDEKLFF
TRBJ2-3 | TRBV5-8 | CASSLGPTGGGTDTQYF
TRBJ2-2 | TRBV5-1 | CASSLSGTGELFF
TRBJ1-6 | TRBV7-9 | CASSSRRGSTSYNSPLHF
TRBJ2-7 | TRBV7-8 | CASSPVSLYEQYF
TRBJ2-1 | TRBV11-2 | CASSLGLGEQFF
TRBJ1-4 | TRBV28 | CASSTPAREDEKLFF
TRBJ2-3 | TRBV27 | CASSPRDRATDTQYF
TRBJ2-7 | TRBV27 | CASSYARTSGRHEQYF
TRBJ2-7 | TRBV11-2 | CASSLTYYEQYF
TRBJ1-2 | TRBV14 | CASSQKTSWYEVGYTF
TRBJ2-3 | TRBV5-1 | CASSFGPDTQYF
TRBJ1-1 | TRBV6-5 | CASSYSRGRGTEAFF
TRBJ1-2 | TRBV29-1 | CSVDARVGYTF
TRBJ2-3 | TRBV2 | CASSILAAPGDTQYF
TRBJ1-1 | TRBV5-4 | CASSLSGGGMNTEAFF
TRBJ1-6 | TRBV27 | CASSSYRFHSPLHF
TRBJ2-7 | TRBV7-2 | CASSFGAPRSYEQYF
TRBJ1-2 | TRBV5-4 | CASSFGDYGYTF
TRBJ2-1 | TRBV7-9 | CASSFSNEQFF
TRBJ1-6 | TRBV2 | CASSVQGNSPLHF
TRBJ2-4 | TRBV6-1 | CASSIFRLDIQYF
TRBJ1-1 | TRBV6-1 | CASTPRGFGAFF
TRBJ1-1 | TRBV29-1 | CSVEAVDTEAFF
TRBJ2-5 | TRBV28 | CASSLGTGTRQETQYF
TRBJ1-4 | TRBV18 | CASSPLHATNEKLFF
TRBJ1-3 | TRBV6-1 | CASSEQGTSGGNTIYF
TRBJ1-1 | TRBV5-5 | CASSPREPSWGTEAFF
TRBJ1-1 | TRBV27 | CATLRGRGSEAFF
TRBJ2-1 | TRBV5-4 | CASRLPGQAYNEQFF
TRBJ2-5 | TRBV11-2 | CASSGQGVETQYF
TRBJ1-3 | TRBV30 | CAWSVGGGASGNTIYF
TRBJ2-7 | TRBV6-5 | CASSYSRLAIYEQYF
TRBJ1-1 | TRBV18 | CASSANQQGFTEAFF
TRBJ2-7 | TRBV12-5 | CASGLVGASGSYEQYF
TRBJ2-6 | TRBV5-1 | CASSLQGSGANVLTF
TRBJ2-4 | TRBV14 | CASSQGGPLSKNIQYF
TRBJ1-5 | TRBV19 | CASSRMDREYQPQHF
TRBJ1-5 | TRBV19 | CASSIRGNQPQHF
TRBJ2-1 | TRBV5-5 | CASSRGVGNEQFF
TRBJ2-2 | TRBV9 | CASSVGTEVYTGELFF
TRBJ1-2 | TRBV7-2 | CASIPGRGKNYGYTF